These 20 T cell receptor beta chains share one sample of origin, sequenced in a study of molecular identifiers for immune sequencing clone quantification. Using its own MiXCR run on the PCR reads, TCRdb lists one record per CDR3 protein. Of 250,000 to 350,000 distinct CDR3 sequences in the sample, over 20% were seen once. The sample taken for sequencing was naive CD8+ T cells from blood, with Jurkat cell RNA spiked in. Described subset: FACS-sorted CD8+CD4-CCR7+CD45RA+ naive T cells. The origin of the receptors is a human donor in good health. Some libraries in this study had Jurkat cell RNA spiked in.

This clonotype was seen many times. The V gene is TRBV10-3, the J gene TRBJ2-2, with 12 bases matching TRBD2. Germline V lookup: CDR1 ENHRY, CDR2 SYGVKD. Germline trimming cut 3 bases from V and 5 bases from J; bases unmatched to any gene: 4. The CDR3 is made up of 16 amino acids. DNA of the CDR3: TGTGCCATCAGTGACCCCGGACTAGCGGGAACCGGGGAGCTGTTTTTT. It translates to CAISDPGLAGTGELFF.

This clonotype showed up many times. The chain carries TRBV7-9 and TRBJ2-2; weak D call: TRBD2 (5 bases). The V and J ends lost 5 bases and 4 bases respectively, with 14 bases between them. The CDR3 consists of 15 residues. In germline, CDR1 is SEHNR, CDR2 FQNEAQ (reference sequence). The CDR3 is CASSPVERSTGELFF. The DNA of the CDR3 is TGTGCCAGCAGCCCTGTCGAGCGGAGCACCGGGGAGCTGTTTTTT.

In regard to this clonotype: A much larger clonotype is one base distant, so this may be a read error. As the CDR3 is not closed by the conserved phenylalanine or tryptophan, this likely results from a read error. V is TRBV2 and J is TRBJ2-7; D may be TRBD1 or TRBD2 (6 bases each). The germline V gene encodes CDR1 SNHLY and CDR2 FYNNEI. CDR3 size: 14 residues. Trimming stripped 0 bases from V and 6 bases from J, with 12 bases between. The CDR3 region has the DNA TGTGCCAGCAGTGAAGCGCGGGGACACCCCGAGCAGTACTGC. It codes for CASSEARGHPEQYC.

The table lists this clonotype with many counts. The chain links TRBV5-6 to TRBJ2-7; 10 bases agree with TRBD2. V lost 0 bases and J lost 2; bases outside the gene matches: 5. The CDR3 is 16 amino acids. Germline lookup yields CDR1 SGHDT and CDR2 YYEEEE. The CDR3 nucleotides are TGTGCCAGCAGCTTGGGCGTGAGCGGGGGGGCCTACGAGCAGTACTTC. Translated: CASSLGVSGGAYEQYF.

As regards this clonotype: Possible read error: a much larger clone is one base away. The chain employs TRBV20-1 and TRBJ1-3; D gene uncertain. This CDR3 has 15 residues. Trimming removed 0 bases from V and 1 base from J, with 10 bases in between. From germline, CDR1 is DFQATT and CDR2 SNEGSKA (reference sequence). CDR3 protein: CSARDVTDSGNTIYF. Written as DNA, the CDR3 is TGCAGTGCTAGAGATGTGACGGATTCTGGAAACACCATATATTTT.

This clonotype has at least ten counts. The V gene is TRBV29-1, the J gene TRBJ2-7; D tentatively fits TRBD1 or TRBD2 (5 bases each). V was shortened by 0 bases and J by 4 bases, with 10 bases between the two germline ends. The CDR3 contains 13 residues. The germline gives CDR1 SQVTM, CDR2 ANQGSEA. The CDR3 DNA sequence: TGCAGCGTTGAAGACGGGACGGTATACGAGCAGTACTTC. Translation: CSVEDGTVYEQYF.

This clonotype was seen ten or more times. V and J are TRBV9 and TRBJ1-2, with D perhaps matching TRBD1 (5 bases). CDR3 length equals 15 residues. CDR1 is SGDLS, CDR2 YYNGEE, per germline. Between the trimmed V and J ends, which lost 0 bases and 4 bases, there was a span of 13 bases. CDR3 nucleotide sequence: TGTGCCAGCAGCGTAGGAGATAGCCAGGGCTATGGCTACACCTTC. It is translated as CASSVGDSQGYGYTF.

This clonotype was observed at least ten times. Here the CDR3 reads CASSHRGQGSLPMNTEAFF. The CDR3 coding sequence is TGTGCCAGCAGCCATAGGGGACAGGGGTCACTCCCCATGAACACTGAAGCTTTCTTT. V gene TRBV27 combines with J gene TRBJ1-1; the match to TRBD1 covers 10 bases. The CDR3 totals 19 residues. With 6 bases clipped from V and 0 bases from J, the junction kept 16 bases outside the gene matches. Germline loops: CDR1 MNHEY, CDR2 SMNVEV (reference sequence).

The table lists this clonotype with a few counts. This chain connects TRBV4-3 to TRBJ1-2; no firm D call. Germline V gene sequence: CDR1 LGHNA, CDR2 YSLEER. This CDR3 is 16 amino acids long. Deletions cut 0 bases from V and 1 base from J, with 12 bases between. CDR3 DNA: TGCGCCAGCAGCCAAGATCGGGCCGGATTTAACTATGGCTACACCTTC. It is translated as CASSQDRAGFNYGYTF.

This chain uses TRBV27 with TRBJ1-1; weak D call: TRBD1 (6 bases). V was cut by 5 bases and J by 1 base, with 14 bases left in between. Looked up from germline, CDR1 is MNHEY and CDR2 is SMNVEV (reference sequence). The CDR3 totals 15 residues. The CDR3 DNA follows: TGTGCCAGCAGTAGGGGGGGATACCAGAACACTGAAGCTTTCTTT. The encoded protein is CASSRGGYQNTEAFF.

The chain combines TRBV2 with TRBJ2-3; 11 positions agree with TRBD2. This CDR3 comprises 18 residues. Germline V gives CDR1 SNHLY, CDR2 FYNNEI. Trimming cost V 3 bases and J 1 base; bases outside gene matches: 9. The CDR3 DNA follows: TGTGCCAGCAGTGAGTTTACTGGGACTAGCGGAGGCACAGATACGCAGTATTTT. Encoded protein: CASSEFTGTSGGTDTQYF.

In this sample, this clonotype turned up a few times. The chain has TRBV24-1 and TRBJ2-2; D possibly matches TRBD1 or TRBD2 (5 bases each). The CDR3 covers 14 residues. V was clipped by 8 bases and J by 2 bases, with 11 bases between them. The germline V gene encodes CDR1 KGHDR and CDR2 SFDVKD. DNA of the CDR3: TGTGCCACCACTGGGACGATTAACACCGGGGAGCTGTTTTTT. The encoded protein is CATTGTINTGELFF.

This chain joins TRBV12-3 or TRBV12-4 and TRBJ2-1, with D perhaps TRBD1 (5 bases). V was trimmed by 4 bases and J by 6 bases, leaving 13 bases between them. This CDR3 is built from 14 residues. The CDR3 region has the DNA TGTGCCAGCAGTTCCGAGACAGTTGGCAATGAGCAGTTCTTC. This encodes CASSSETVGNEQFF.

This clonotype was observed a handful of times. CDR3 nucleotides: TGTGCCAGCAGTTTAGGTATTGCCGCAGATACGCAGTATTTT. It yields the protein CASSLGIAADTQYF. The J gene is TRBJ2-3, the V gene TRBV12-3 or TRBV12-4; D is undetermined. The CDR3 consists of 14 residues. Trimming shortened V by 1 base and J by 4 bases, and 9 bases separated the two germline ends.

The V and J genes are TRBV7-3 and TRBJ2-3, with TRBD1 identical over 9 bases. This CDR3 has 17 residues. The germline gives CDR1 SGHTA, CDR2 FQGTGA. After removal of 5 bases from V and 2 bases from J, the junction contained 11 bases not matched to a gene. DNA of the CDR3: TGTGCCAGCAGCCCCGGATTGGGGACAGGGATCACAGATACGCAGTATTTT. Translating gives CASSPGLGTGITDTQYF.

This clonotype was seen repeatedly, ten times or more. The chain joins TRBV4-1 to TRBJ2-5; D might be TRBD2 (6 bases). Germline V gene lookup returns CDR1 MGHRA and CDR2 YSYEKL. The ends were cut back, 2 bases at V and 9 bases at J, with 19 bases in the middle. This CDR3 region has 15 residues. The CDR3 region is CASSQLERGTGPQYF. The CDR3 DNA is TGCGCCAGCAGCCAACTCGAGCGCGGGACCGGGCCCCAGTACTTC.

In this sample, this clonotype turned up many times. The gene calls are TRBV6-5 and TRBJ2-3, with D possibly being TRBD1 (6 bases). V was trimmed by 0 bases and J by 4 bases, leaving 11 bases between them. Germline V gene lookup returns CDR1 MNHEY and CDR2 SVGAGI. CDR3 length: 15 residues. This CDR3 is CASSYSNRVADTQYF. The CDR3 DNA reads TGTGCCAGCAGTTACTCGAACAGGGTGGCAGATACGCAGTATTTT.

This clonotype showed up many times. The V and J genes are TRBV12-3 or TRBV12-4 and TRBJ1-5; D call uncertain. V was cut by 2 bases and J by 0 bases, with 20 bases left in between. CDR3 length: 19 residues. CDR3 nucleotide sequence: TGTGCCAGCAGTTTAATTCCGGGTCTCCTTGGATATAGCAATCAGCCCCAGCATTTT. This translates into CASSLIPGLLGYSNQPQHF.

Points on this clonotype: The conserved phenylalanine or tryptophan is not found at the CDR3 terminus, so this likely reflects a read error. The V gene is TRBV7-6, the J gene TRBJ2-1, with TRBD2 identical over 9 bases. The CDR3 totals 16 residues. V trimming: 1 base; J trimming: 9 bases; junction bases outside the gene matches: 10. The germline V gene encodes CDR1 SGHVS and CDR2 FNYEAQ. The DNA for the CDR3 is TGTGCCAGCAGCTTAGTGGCGGGGGGGCAATCTGGTGAGCAGTTCCTC. Amino acids: CASSLVAGGQSGEQFL.

This clonotype was observed many times. The DNA for the CDR3 is TGCGCCAGCAGCCAAGAGGGGCAGGGAGACTACGAGCAGTACTTC. It yields the protein CASSQEGQGDYEQYF. The V gene is TRBV4-3, the J gene TRBJ2-7, with D perhaps matching TRBD1 or TRBD2 (5 bases each). The length of the CDR3 is 15 residues. Looked up from germline, CDR1 is LGHNA and CDR2 is YSLEER. The V and J ends lost 0 bases and 3 bases respectively, with 12 bases between them.